This T cell receptor beta chain derives from a study of T-cell memory formation after mild COVID-19. Germline CDR1 is SQVTM and CDR2 is ANQGSEA. The CDR3 has 13 amino acids. Trimming removed 3 bases at V and 6 bases at J, with 13 bases between. MiXCR was run by TCRdb on the 5' RACE reads, yielding one entry per CDR3 protein. The sample carries fewer than 250,000 distinct CDR3 sequences, about 10% recorded once. The TCR comes from a man aged 18 to 29 who had mild COVID-19 (a few samples of this study predate the infection). Cell type and time point are not known. Sequenced input: PBMCs or a T cell subset sorted from them (not recorded which). The V and J genes are TRBV29-1 and TRBJ2-3; tentatively, D is TRBD1 (6 bases). The CDR3 spells CSVDRTGKDTQYF. CDR3 nucleotides: TGCAGCGTTGATCGTACAGGGAAGGATACGCAGTATTTT.